This TCR beta chain was retrieved from a study of cytomegalovirus exposure and HLA in healthy donors. 13 Jbeta primers and 60 Vbeta primers were used for the PCR. Data came from immunoSEQ multiplex PCR; TCRdb stores just in-frame clones and leaves some out. This sample has 200,000 to 250,000 clones, with 65% to 80% found just once. The TCR comes from a girl aged 2 to 10 in good health and CMV-seronegative. Sequenced: PBMCs.

CDR3 nucleotides: TGTGCCATCAGTGGGACAGCCAATCAGCCCCAGCATTTT. Its protein is CAISGTANQPQHF. The chain links TRBV10-3 to TRBJ1-5; possible D gene TRBD1, 6 bases. The V gene's germline CDR1 is ENHRY and CDR2 SYGVKD. The CDR3 is 13 amino acids. V shed 4 bases and J shed 3 bases, with 7 bases lying between them.